Following are 2 T cell receptor beta chains from one sample sequenced in a study of PD-L1 blockade in urothelial cancer (dated by TCRdb to between 2016 and 2019). The library was produced with the immunoSEQ multiplex PCR assay. TCRdb obtained this table from immuneACCESS and retained in-frame rearrangements with V and J assigned. These tables miss some clones; where compared with another copy, unresolved V genes account for less than half of the shortfall, and the remainder is unexplained. The sample profile shows approximately 90,000 clones; roughly 84% of them were found once. Roughly 2% of the sample is in the top ten clones. What the time point label conveys for this sample: pretreatment peripheral blood. The source was PBMCs, collected around atezolizumab (anti-PD-L1) treatment. The origin of the receptors is a man aged 55 to 70 with urothelial cancer.

CDR3 residues: CAIKRGWDRGYEQYF. CDR3 in DNA: TGTGCCATCAAAAGAGGTTGGGACAGAGGCTACGAGCAGTACTTC. J is TRBJ2-7 and V is TRBV10-3; 7 bases fit TRBD1. Losses at the gene ends were 7 bases for V and 3 bases for J; bases not matched to a gene: 12. CDR1 and CDR2 from the germline V gene are ENHRY and SYGVKD. The CDR3 has 15 residues.

The sample holds a few counts of this clone. CDR3 loop: CASSLEDRDAGQYF. The CDR3 DNA is TGTGCCAGCAGCTTGGAGGACAGGGATGCGGGGCAGTACTTC. V gene TRBV5-8 combines with J gene TRBJ2-7; 8 nucleotides match TRBD1. Germline V gene data show CDR1 as SGHTS and CDR2 as YDEGEE. The length of the CDR3 is 14 residues. The ends lost 0 bases at V and 9 bases at J; junction bases unmatched: 8.